This TCR beta chain was captured in a study of blood T cell repertoires in COVID-19. Overall study context: Some COVID-19 samples were acute and others convalescent; all came from the United States, Italy and Spain. The analysed material was cDNA or gDNA that came from T cells, B-cell-depleted T cells, or PBMCs.

In the original processing: Reference gene primer amplification yielded estimated nucleated cell counts. TCRdb's copy holds only in-frame clones and misses some; the assay was immunoSEQ multiplex PCR. That table furnishes V, J and clone size, whereas the DNA furnished D and trimming. The sample includes about 150,000 clones, roughly four fifths of them seen just once. The sequence was obtained from an older man who had recovered from COVID-19. Sequencing input: peripheral blood.

In nucleotides, the CDR3 is TGTGCCAGCAGTTCGGCGGGAGGGAGGGCCGGGGAGCTGTTTTTT. It codes for CASSSAGGRAGELFF. This chain uses TRBV6-5 with TRBJ2-2, with TRBD2 matching 9 bases. The germline V gene encodes CDR1 MNHEY and CDR2 SVGAGI. The CDR3 loop spans 15 amino acids. V shed 4 bases, J shed 6 bases, and the junction held 6 bases outside the gene matches.